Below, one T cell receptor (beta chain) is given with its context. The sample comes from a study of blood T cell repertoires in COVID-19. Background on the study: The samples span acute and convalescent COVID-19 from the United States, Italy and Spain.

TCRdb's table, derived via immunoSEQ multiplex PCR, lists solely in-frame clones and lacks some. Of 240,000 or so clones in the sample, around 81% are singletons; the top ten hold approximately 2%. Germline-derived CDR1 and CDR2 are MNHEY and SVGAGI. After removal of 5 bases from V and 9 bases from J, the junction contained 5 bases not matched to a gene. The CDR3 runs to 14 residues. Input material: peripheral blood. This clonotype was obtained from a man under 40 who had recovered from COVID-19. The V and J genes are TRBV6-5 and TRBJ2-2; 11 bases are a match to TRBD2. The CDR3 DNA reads TGTGCCAGCAGTCCCGGGACTAGCGGCCGGGAGCTGTTTTTT. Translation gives CASSPGTSGRELFF.